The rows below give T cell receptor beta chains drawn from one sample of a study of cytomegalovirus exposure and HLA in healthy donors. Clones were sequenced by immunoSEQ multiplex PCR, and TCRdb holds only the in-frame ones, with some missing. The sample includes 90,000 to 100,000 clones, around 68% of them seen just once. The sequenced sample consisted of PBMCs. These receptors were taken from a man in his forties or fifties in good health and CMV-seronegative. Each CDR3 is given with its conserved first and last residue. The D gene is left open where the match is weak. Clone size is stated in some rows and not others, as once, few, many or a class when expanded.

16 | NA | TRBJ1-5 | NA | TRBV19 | CASSPREGGSNQPQHF | TGTGCCAGTAGTCCACGTGAAGGGGGAAGCAATCAGCCCCAGCATTTT
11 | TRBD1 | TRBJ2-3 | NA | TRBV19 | CASTGADTQYF | TGTGCCAGCACAGGGGCAGATACGCAGTATTTT
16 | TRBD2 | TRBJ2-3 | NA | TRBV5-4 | CASSPRLAGAKDTQYF | TGTGCCAGCAGCCCCCGACTAGCGGGGGCCAAAGATACGCAGTATTTT
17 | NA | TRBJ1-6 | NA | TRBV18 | CASSPVFESSYNSPLHF | TGTGCCAGCTCACCAGTGTTTGAGAGCTCCTATAATTCACCCCTCCACTTT
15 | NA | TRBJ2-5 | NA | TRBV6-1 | CASRASTGGGETQYF | TGTGCCAGCAGGGCCAGCACAGGGGGAGGGGAGACCCAGTACTTC
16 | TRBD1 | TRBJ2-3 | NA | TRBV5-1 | CASSLWDRDQTDTQYF | TGCGCCAGCAGCTTGTGGGACAGGGATCAGACAGATACGCAGTATTTT
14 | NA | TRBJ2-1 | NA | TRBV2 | CASSLTGTHNEQFF | TGTGCCAGCAGTCTTACCGGGACTCACAATGAGCAGTTCTTC
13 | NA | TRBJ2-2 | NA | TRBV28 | CASSFWAPGELFF | TGTGCCAGCAGCTTTTGGGCCCCCGGGGAGCTGTTTTTT
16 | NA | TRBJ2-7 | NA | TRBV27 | CASSPSGGPITYEQYF | TGTGCCAGCAGTCCTTCAGGGGGGCCTATAACCTACGAGCAGTACTTC
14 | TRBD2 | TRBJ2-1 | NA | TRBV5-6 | CASSRGVGYNEQFF | TGTGCCAGCAGCCGGGGGGTGGGGTACAATGAGCAGTTCTTC
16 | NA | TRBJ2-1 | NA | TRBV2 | CASSGWTFSSYNEQFF | TGTGCCAGCAGTGGCTGGACTTTTAGCTCCTACAATGAGCAGTTCTTC
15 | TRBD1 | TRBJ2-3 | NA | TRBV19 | CASSTRQGSTDTQYF | TGTGCCAGTAGTACCCGACAGGGTAGCACAGATACGCAGTATTTT
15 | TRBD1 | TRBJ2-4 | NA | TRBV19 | CASSSLDRDKNIQYF | TGTGCCAGTAGTTCCCTGGACAGGGATAAAAACATTCAGTACTTC
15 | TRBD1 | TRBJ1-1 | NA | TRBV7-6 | CASRARTGWNTEAFF | TGTGCCAGCAGGGCTAGGACAGGGTGGAACACTGAAGCTTTCTTT
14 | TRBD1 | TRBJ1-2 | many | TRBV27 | CASSLLDRDTGYTF | TGTGCCAGCAGTTTACTAGACAGGGATACTGGCTACACCTTC
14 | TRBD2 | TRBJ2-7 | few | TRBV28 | CASRKSGSSHEQYF | TGTGCCAGCCGAAAAAGCGGGAGTTCACACGAGCAGTACTTC
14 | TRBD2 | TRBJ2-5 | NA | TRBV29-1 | CRAEGLAGQETQYF | TGCAGGGCCGAGGGACTAGCGGGACAAGAGACCCAGTACTTC
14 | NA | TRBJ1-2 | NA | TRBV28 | CASSLRTRRGGYTF | TGTGCCAGCAGTTTGCGGACGAGGAGGGGTGGCTACACCTTC
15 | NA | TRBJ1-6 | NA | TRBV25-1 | CASSENRVHNSPLHF | TGTGCCAGCAGTGAAAACCGGGTCCATAATTCACCCCTCCACTTT
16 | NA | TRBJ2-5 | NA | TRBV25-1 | CASAPSGPLQLETQYF | TGTGCCAGCGCCCCCTCTGGGCCACTCCAATTAGAGACCCAGTACTTC
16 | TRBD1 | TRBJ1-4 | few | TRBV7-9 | CASSLGTGQVPEKLFF | TGTGCCAGCAGCTTAGGGACGGGACAGGTCCCTGAAAAACTGTTTTTT
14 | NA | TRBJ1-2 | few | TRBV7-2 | CASSLETRAYGYTF | TGTGCCAGCAGCTTAGAGACAAGAGCCTATGGCTACACCTTC
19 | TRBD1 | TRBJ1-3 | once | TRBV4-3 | CASSQDYYDRGLSGNTIYF | TGCGCCAGCAGCCAAGATTATTATGACAGGGGGCTCTCTGGAAACACCATATATTTT
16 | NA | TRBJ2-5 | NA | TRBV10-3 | CAISETTTAPRETQYF | TGTGCCATCAGTGAGACGACGACAGCCCCGAGGGAGACCCAGTACTTC
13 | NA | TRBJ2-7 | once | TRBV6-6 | CASSSRGGYEQYF | TGTGCCAGCAGTTCAAGGGGGGGTTACGAGCAGTACTTC
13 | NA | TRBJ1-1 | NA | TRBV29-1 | CSAARGQNTEAFF | TGCAGCGCCGCTAGAGGCCAGAACACTGAAGCTTTCTTT
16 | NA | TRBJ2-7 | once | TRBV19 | CASIGSGLSGRYEQYF | TGTGCCAGTATCGGGTCTGGACTTTCCGGCAGGTACGAGCAGTACTTC
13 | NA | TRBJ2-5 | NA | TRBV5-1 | CASSPDRQETQYF | TGCGCCAGCAGCCCCGACAGGCAAGAGACCCAGTACTTC
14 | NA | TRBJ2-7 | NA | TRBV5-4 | CASSFGAWAQEQYF | TGTGCCAGCAGCTTCGGCGCTTGGGCCCAAGAGCAGTACTTC
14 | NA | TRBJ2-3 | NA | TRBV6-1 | CASVTGSGTDTQYF | TGTGCCAGCGTCACAGGGTCGGGCACAGATACGCAGTATTTT
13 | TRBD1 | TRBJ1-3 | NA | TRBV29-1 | CSVMDRARNTIYF | TGCAGCGTCATGGACAGGGCGCGAAACACCATATATTTT
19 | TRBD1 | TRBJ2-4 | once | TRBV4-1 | CASSQGGGQGVRAKNIQYF | TGCGCCAGCAGCCAAGGGGGGGGACAGGGGGTGCGGGCCAAAAACATTCAGTACTTC
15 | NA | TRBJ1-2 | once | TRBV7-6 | CASSPGQPVNYGYTF | TGTGCCAGCAGCCCGGGACAACCAGTTAACTATGGCTACACCTTC
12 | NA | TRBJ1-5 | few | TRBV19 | CASGGQGQPQHF | TGTGCTTCGGGGGGGCAAGGACAGCCCCAGCATTTT
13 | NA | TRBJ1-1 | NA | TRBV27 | CASSSTGNTEAFF | TGTGCCAGCAGTTCAACAGGGAACACTGAAGCTTTCTTT
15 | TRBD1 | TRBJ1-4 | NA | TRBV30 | CAWSPGTGRTEKLFF | TGTGCCTGGAGTCCCGGGACAGGGAGGACCGAAAAACTGTTTTTT
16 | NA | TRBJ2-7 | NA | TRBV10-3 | CAISESRGRHSYEQYF | TGTGCCATCAGTGAGTCGCGGGGGCGACACTCCTACGAGCAGTACTTC
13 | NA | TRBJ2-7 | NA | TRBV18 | CASSPGRTYEQYF | TGTGCCAGCTCACCGGGCAGAACCTACGAGCAGTACTTC
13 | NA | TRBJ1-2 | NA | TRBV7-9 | CSSSLDSESGYTF | TGTTCCAGCAGCTTAGATTCTGAGAGTGGCTACACCTTC
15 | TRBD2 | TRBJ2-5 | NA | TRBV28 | CASSLAAAGEETQYF | TGTGCCAGCAGCCTTGCGGCCGCGGGGGAAGAGACCCAGTACTTC
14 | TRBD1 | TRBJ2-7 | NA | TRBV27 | CASSPWTGLGEQYF | TGTGCCAGCAGTCCTTGGACAGGGTTGGGCGAGCAGTACTTC
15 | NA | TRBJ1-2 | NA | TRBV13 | CASSLGTRVPDGYTF | TGTGCCAGCAGCTTAGGCACCCGGGTACCCGATGGCTACACCTTC
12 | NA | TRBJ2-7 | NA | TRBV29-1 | CSVQVSTYEQYF | TGCAGCGTTCAGGTATCCACCTACGAGCAGTACTTC
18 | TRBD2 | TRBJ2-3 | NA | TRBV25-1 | CASSEQGTSGSQTDTQYF | TGTGCCAGCAGTGAACAGGGTACTAGCGGGAGCCAAACAGATACGCAGTATTTT
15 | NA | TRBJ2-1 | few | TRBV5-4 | CASSSGHTDYNEQFF | TGTGCCAGCAGCTCGGGACACACGGACTACAATGAGCAGTTCTTC
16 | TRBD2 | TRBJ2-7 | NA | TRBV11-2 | CASSLDGGRRSYEQYF | TGTGCCAGCAGCTTAGATGGCGGGAGAAGGTCCTACGAGCAGTACTTC
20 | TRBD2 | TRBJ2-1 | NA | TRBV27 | CASSSILAGLIGGFYNEQFF | TGTGCCAGCAGTTCCATACTAGCGGGCCTGATTGGGGGCTTCTACAATGAGCAGTTCTTC
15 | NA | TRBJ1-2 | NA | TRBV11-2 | CASSPGGGETYGYTF | TGTGCCAGCAGCCCCGGGGGGGGCGAGACCTATGGCTACACCTTC
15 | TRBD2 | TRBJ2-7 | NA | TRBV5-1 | CASSSGTSENYEQYF | TGCGCCAGCAGCTCGGGGACTAGCGAGAACTACGAGCAGTACTTC
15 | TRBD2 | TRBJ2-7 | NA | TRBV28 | CASSRGSSGSNEQYF | TGTGCCAGCAGTCGCGGGAGTTCGGGTTCCAACGAGCAGTACTTC